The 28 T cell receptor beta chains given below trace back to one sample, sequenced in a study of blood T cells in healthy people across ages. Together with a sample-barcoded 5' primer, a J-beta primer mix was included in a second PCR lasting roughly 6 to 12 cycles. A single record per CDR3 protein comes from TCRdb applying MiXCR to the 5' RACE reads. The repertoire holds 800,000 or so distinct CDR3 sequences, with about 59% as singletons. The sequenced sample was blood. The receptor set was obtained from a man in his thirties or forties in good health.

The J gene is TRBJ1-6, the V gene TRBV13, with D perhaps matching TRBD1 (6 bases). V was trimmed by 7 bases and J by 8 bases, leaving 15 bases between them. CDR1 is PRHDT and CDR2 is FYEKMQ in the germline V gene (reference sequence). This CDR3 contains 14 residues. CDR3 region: CASTFRTEDSPLHF. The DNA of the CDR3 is TGTGCCAGCACCTTTCGGACAGAAGATTCACCCCTCCACTTT.

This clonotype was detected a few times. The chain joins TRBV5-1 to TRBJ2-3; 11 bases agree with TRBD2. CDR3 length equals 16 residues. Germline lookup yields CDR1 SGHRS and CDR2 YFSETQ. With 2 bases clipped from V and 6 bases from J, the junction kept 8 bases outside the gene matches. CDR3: CASSFYLAGGPDTQYF. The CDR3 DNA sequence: TGCGCCAGCAGCTTCTACTTAGCGGGGGGGCCGGATACGCAGTATTTT. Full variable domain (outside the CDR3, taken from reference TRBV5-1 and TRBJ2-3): KAGVTQTPRYLIKTRGQQVTLSCSPISGHRSVSWYQQTPGQGLQFLFEYFSETQRNKGNFPGRFSGRQFSNSRSEMNVSTLELGDSALYLCASSFYLAGGPDTQYFGPGTRLTVL.

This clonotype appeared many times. CDR3 residues: CASSASTGRAKNIQYF. The CDR3 nucleotides are TGTGCCAGCAGCGCCTCCACAGGGCGTGCCAAAAACATTCAGTACTTC. This chain joins TRBV6-2 or TRBV6-3 and TRBJ2-4; D may be TRBD1 (6 bases). The CDR3 consists of 16 residues. Germline values: CDR1 MNHEY, CDR2 SVGEGT. The ends were cut back, 6 bases at V and 1 base at J, with 16 bases in the middle.

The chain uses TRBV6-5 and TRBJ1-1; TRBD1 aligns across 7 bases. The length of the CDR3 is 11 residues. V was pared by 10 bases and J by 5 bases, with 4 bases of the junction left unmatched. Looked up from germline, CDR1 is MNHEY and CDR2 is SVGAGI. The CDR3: CATSGGTEAFF. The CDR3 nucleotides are TGTGCCACCTCAGGGGGTACTGAAGCTTTCTTT.

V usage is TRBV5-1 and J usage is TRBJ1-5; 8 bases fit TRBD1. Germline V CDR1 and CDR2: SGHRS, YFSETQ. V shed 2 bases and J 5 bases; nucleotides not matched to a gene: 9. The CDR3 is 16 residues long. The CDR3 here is CASSLDAGGFHQPQHF. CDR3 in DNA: TGCGCCAGCAGCTTAGATGCAGGGGGCTTCCATCAGCCCCAGCATTTT.

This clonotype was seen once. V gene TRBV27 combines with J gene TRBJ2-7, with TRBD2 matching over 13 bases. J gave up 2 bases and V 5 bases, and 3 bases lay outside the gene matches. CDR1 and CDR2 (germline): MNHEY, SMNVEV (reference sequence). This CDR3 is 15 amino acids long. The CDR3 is CASSATSGGTYEQYF. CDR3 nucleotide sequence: TGTGCCAGCAGTGCGACTAGCGGGGGGACCTACGAGCAGTACTTC.

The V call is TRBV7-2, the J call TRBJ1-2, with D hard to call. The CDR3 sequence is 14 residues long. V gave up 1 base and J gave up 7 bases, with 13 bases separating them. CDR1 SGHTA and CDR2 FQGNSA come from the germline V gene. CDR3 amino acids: CASSLDPAFGGYTF. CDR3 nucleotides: TGTGCCAGCAGCTTAGATCCCGCGTTTGGTGGCTACACCTTC. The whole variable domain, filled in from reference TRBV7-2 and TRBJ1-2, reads GAGVSQSPSNKVTEKGKDVELRCDPISGHTALYWYRQSLGQGLEFLIYFQGNSAPDKSGLPSDRFSAERTGGSVSTLTIQRTQQEDSAVYLCASSLDPAFGGYTFGSGTRLTVV.

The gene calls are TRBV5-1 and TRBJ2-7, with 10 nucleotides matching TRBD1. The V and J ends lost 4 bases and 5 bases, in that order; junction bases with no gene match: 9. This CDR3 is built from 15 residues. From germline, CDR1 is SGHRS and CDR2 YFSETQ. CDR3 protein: CASSPDAGTGDEQYF. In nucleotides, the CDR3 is TGCGCCAGCAGCCCTGACGCCGGGACAGGGGACGAGCAGTACTTC. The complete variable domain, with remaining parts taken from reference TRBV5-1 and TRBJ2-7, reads KAGVTQTPRYLIKTRGQQVTLSCSPISGHRSVSWYQQTPGQGLQFLFEYFSETQRNKGNFPGRFSGRQFSNSRSEMNVSTLELGDSALYLCASSPDAGTGDEQYFGPGTRLTVT.

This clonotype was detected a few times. CDR3 region: CASSAEGWYSTDTQYF. CDR3 nucleotide sequence: TGTGCCAGCAGCGCAGAGGGCTGGTATAGCACAGATACGCAGTATTTT. The chain combines TRBV7-9 with TRBJ2-3, with D possibly being TRBD2 (5 bases). The ends were cut back, 5 bases at V and 0 bases at J, with 15 bases in the middle. Germline V lookup: CDR1 SEHNR, CDR2 FQNEAQ (reference sequence). This CDR3 comprises 16 residues.

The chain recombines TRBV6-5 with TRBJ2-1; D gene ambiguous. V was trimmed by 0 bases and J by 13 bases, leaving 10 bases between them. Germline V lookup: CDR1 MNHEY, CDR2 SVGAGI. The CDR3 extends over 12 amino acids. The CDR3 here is CASSYSGLDQFF. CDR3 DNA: TGTGCCAGCAGTTACTCGGGCCTAGATCAGTTCTTC.

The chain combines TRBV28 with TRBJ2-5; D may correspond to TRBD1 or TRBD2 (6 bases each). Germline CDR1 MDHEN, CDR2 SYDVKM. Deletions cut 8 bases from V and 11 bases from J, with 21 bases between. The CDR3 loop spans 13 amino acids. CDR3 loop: CASGKGGPNEQYF. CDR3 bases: TGTGCCAGCGGCAAGGGGGGCCCCAATGAGCAGTACTTC.

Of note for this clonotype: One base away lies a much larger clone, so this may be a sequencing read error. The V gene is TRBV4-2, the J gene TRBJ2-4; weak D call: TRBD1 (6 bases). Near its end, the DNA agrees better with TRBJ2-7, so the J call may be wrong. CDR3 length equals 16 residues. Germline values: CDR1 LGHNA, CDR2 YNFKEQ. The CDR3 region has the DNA TGTGCCAGCAGCCAAGTCCCGGCAGGGGTTGATTACGAGCAGTACTTC. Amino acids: CASSQVPAGVDYEQYF.

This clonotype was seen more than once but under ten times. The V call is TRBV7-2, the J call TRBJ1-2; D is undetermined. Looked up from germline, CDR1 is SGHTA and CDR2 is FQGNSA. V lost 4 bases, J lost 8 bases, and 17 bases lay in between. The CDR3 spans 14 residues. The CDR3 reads CASSSRPVSDGYTF. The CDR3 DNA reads TGTGCCAGCAGCTCCCGCCCGGTCTCGGACGGCTACACCTTC.

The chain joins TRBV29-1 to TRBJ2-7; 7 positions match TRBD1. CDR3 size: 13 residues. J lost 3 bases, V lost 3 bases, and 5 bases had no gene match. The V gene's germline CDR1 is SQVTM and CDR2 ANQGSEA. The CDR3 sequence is CSVDGDRVYEQYF. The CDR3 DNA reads TGCAGCGTTGATGGCGACAGGGTCTACGAGCAGTACTTC.

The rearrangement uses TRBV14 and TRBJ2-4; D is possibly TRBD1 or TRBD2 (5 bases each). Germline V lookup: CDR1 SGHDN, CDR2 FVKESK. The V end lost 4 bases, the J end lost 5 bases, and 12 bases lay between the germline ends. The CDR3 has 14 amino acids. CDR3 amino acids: CASSPPGPQNIQYF. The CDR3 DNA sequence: TGTGCCAGCAGCCCTCCGGGACCTCAAAACATTCAGTACTTC.

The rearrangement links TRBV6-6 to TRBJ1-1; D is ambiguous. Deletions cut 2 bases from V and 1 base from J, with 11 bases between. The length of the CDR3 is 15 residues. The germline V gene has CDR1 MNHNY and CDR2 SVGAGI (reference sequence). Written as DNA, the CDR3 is TGTGCCAGCAGTTACATTCAGTCAGGGAACACTGAAGCTTTCTTT. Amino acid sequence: CASSYIQSGNTEAFF.

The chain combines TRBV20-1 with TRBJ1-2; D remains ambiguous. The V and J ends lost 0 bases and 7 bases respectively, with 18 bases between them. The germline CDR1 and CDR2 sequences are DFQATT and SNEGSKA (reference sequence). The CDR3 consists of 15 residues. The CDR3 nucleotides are TGCAGTGCTAGAGATAGCAGCCCTCACCGTAGTGGCTACACCTTC. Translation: CSARDSSPHRSGYTF.

CDR3 coding DNA: TGTGCCAGCAGCTTAAATTTGTGGGAAGAGACCCAGTACTTC. Translated, it gives CASSLNLWEETQYF. V gene TRBV7-9 combines with J gene TRBJ2-5; no firm D call. The CDR3 sequence is 14 residues long. V dropped 2 bases and J dropped 3 bases, with 10 bases sitting between them. CDR1 and CDR2 from the germline V gene are SEHNR and FQNEAQ (reference sequence).

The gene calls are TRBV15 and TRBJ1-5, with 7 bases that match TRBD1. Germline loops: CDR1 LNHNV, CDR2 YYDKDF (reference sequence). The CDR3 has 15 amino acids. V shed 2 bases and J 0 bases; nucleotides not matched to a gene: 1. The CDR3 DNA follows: TGTGCCACCAGCAGACAGGGGGGTAGCAATCAGCCCCAGCATTTT. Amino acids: CATSRQGGSNQPQHF.

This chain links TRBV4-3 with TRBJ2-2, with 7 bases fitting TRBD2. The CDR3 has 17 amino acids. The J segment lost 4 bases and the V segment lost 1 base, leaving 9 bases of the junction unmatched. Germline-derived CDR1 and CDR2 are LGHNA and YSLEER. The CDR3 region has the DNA TGCGCCAGCAGCCAAGGGGGGGGAGGTGGGACCACCGGGGAGCTGTTTTTT. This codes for CASSQGGGGGTTGELFF.

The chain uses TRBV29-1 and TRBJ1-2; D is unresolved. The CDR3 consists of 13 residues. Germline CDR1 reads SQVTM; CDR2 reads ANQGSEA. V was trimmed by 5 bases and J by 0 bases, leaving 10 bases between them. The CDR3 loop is CSVQQVANYGYTF. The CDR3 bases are TGCAGCGTTCAGCAGGTGGCTAACTATGGCTACACCTTC.

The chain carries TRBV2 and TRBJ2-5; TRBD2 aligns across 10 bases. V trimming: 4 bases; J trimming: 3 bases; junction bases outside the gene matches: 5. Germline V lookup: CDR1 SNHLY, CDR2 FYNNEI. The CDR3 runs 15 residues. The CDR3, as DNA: TGTGCCAGCAGTGCGGGACTAGCGCTTAAAGAGACCCAGTACTTC. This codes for CASSAGLALKETQYF.

CDR3 loop: CASSPGCNQPQHF. The CDR3 nucleotides read TGTGCCAGCAGCCCAGGCTGCAATCAGCCCCAGCATTTT. The chain employs TRBV12-3 or TRBV12-4 and TRBJ1-5, with unresolved D. The CDR3 totals 13 residues. Trimming removed 6 bases at V and 2 bases at J, with 8 bases between.

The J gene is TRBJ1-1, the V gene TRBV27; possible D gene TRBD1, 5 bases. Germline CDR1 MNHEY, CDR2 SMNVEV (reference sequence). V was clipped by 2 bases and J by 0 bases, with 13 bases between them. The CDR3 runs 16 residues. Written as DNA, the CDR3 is TGTGCCAGCAGTTTAGTGGGGCAGGGCATGAACACTGAAGCTTTCTTT. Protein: CASSLVGQGMNTEAFF.

CDR3 residues: CASITHRGGGSPNEQFF. The CDR3 DNA follows: TGTGCCAGCATAACCCACCGAGGCGGGGGCAGCCCCAATGAGCAGTTCTTC. The chain joins TRBV6-2 or TRBV6-3 to TRBJ2-1; perhaps TRBD2 as D (7 bases). The V end lost 7 bases, the J end lost 6 bases, and 25 bases lay between the germline ends. The length of the CDR3 is 17 residues. Germline CDR1 reads MNHEY; CDR2 reads SVGEGT.

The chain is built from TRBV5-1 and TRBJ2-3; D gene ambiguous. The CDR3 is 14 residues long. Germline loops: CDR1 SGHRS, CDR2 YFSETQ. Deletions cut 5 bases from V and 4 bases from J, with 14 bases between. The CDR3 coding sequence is TGCGCCAGCAGTTCTCGAGGTGGTCCAGATACGCAGTATTTT. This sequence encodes CASSSRGGPDTQYF.

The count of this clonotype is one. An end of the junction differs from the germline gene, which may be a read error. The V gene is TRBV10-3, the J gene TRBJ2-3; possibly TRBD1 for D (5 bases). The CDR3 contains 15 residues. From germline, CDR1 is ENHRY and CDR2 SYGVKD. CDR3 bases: TGTGCCGTCAGTGACCCTTTTCGGTTGGGCGACAGGCAGTATTTT. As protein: CAVSDPFRLGDRQYF.

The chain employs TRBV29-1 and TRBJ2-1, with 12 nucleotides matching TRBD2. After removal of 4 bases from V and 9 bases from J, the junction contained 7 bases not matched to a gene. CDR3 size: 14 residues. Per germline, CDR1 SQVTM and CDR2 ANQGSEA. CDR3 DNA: TGCAGCGTTGGGGGACTAGCGGGTTACGGTGAGCAGTTCTTC. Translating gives CSVGGLAGYGEQFF.